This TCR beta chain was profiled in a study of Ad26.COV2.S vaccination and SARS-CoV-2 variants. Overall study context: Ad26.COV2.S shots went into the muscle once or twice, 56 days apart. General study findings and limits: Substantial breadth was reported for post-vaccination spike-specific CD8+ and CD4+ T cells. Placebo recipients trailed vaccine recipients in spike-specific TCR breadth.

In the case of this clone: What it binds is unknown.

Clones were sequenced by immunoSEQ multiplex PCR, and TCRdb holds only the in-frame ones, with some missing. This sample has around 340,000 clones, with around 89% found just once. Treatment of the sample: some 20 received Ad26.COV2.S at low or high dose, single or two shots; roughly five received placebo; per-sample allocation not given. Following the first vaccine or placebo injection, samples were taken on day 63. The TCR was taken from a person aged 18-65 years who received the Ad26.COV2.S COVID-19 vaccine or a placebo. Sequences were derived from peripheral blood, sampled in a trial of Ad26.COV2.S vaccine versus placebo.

The CDR3 loop reads CASSLSGYTDTQYF. DNA for the CDR3: TGTGCCAGCAGCTTAAGCGGCTACACAGATACGCAGTATTTT. V is TRBV11-3 and J is TRBJ2-3; perhaps TRBD2 as D (5 bases). The CDR3 totals 14 residues. The V gene's germline CDR1 is SGHNT and CDR2 YENEEA. Trimming removed 2 bases from V and 2 bases from J, with 8 bases in between.